The clone carrying this TCR beta chain was seen many times. The data originate from a study of spatial heterogeneity in lung cancer. The time point was: sample taken at primary tumor resection. Tumor, nontumor lung or frozen PBMC supplied whole RNA, sequenced without sorting. Every molecule of TCR cDNA had its own unique molecular identifier. Using its own MiXCR run on the 5' RACE reads, TCRdb lists one record per CDR3 protein. This sample carries roughly 48,000 distinct CDR3 sequences, roughly 5% of them seen once, and the ten largest clones take over 8.5%. The length of the CDR3 is 19 residues. The J segment lost 3 bases and the V segment lost 11 bases, leaving 21 bases of the junction unmatched. Looked up from germline, CDR1 is MNHGY and CDR2 is SAAAGT.

The sequence was obtained from a male donor with early-stage non-small cell lung cancer. The specimen comprised PBMCs, sampled at surgery. The chain employs TRBV6-8 and TRBJ2-1; 11 positions agree with TRBD2. Here the CDR3 reads CASEVTGGSGLADYNEQFF. The CDR3 nucleotides read TGTGCCTCTGAGGTTACGGGTGGATCGGGACTAGCGGACTACAATGAGCAGTTCTTC.